Shown below are 30 T cell receptor beta chains from a single sample sequenced in a study of cytomegalovirus exposure and HLA in healthy donors. PCR was performed using 60 Vbeta and 13 Jbeta primers. Libraries were prepared by immunoSEQ multiplex PCR; TCRdb keeps only in-frame clonotypes and omits some of them. Of some 99,000 clones in the sample, 73% are singletons; the top ten hold under 9.5%. The specimen was PBMCs. These receptors were taken from a man aged 40-49 years in good health and CMV-seronegative.

The V call is TRBV4-1, the J call TRBJ2-5, with 9 bases lining up with TRBD1. The V segment lost 5 bases and the J segment 5 bases; nucleotides outside the gene matches: 15. The CDR3 sequence is 17 residues long. Germline-derived CDR1 and CDR2 are MGHRA and YSYEKL. CDR3 protein: CASSYKTSGTGFETQYF. The CDR3 DNA reads TGCGCCAGCAGCTATAAAACTTCCGGGACAGGGTTTGAGACCCAGTACTTC.

The rearrangement uses TRBV2 and TRBJ2-7; 7 bases line up with TRBD1. The CDR3 contains 13 residues. The trim removed 7 bases at V and 2 bases at J, leaving 5 bases unmatched. CDR1 SNHLY and CDR2 FYNNEI come from the germline V gene. Written as DNA, the CDR3 is TGTGCCAGCAATAGACAGGGAACCTACGAGCAGTACTTC. This gives the protein CASNRQGTYEQYF.

This clone was detected only once. The chain combines TRBV5-5 with TRBJ1-2, with D possibly TRBD1 on 5 matching bases. V lost 0 bases to trimming and J lost 4 bases, with 13 bases between them. The CDR3 totals 15 residues. In germline, CDR1 is SGHKS, CDR2 YYEKEE (reference sequence). CDR3 in amino acids: CASSLGAGFAYGYTF. The CDR3 DNA reads TGTGCCAGCAGCTTGGGCGCAGGGTTCGCCTATGGCTACACCTTC.

V and J are TRBV19 and TRBJ2-7, with TRBD1 identical over 7 bases. This CDR3 contains 14 residues. Germline CDR1 and CDR2: LNHDA and SQIVND (reference sequence). V was clipped by 4 bases and J by 2 bases; unmatched bases: 5. This CDR3 is CASSSTGAPYEQYF. DNA for the CDR3: TGTGCCAGTAGTAGTACAGGGGCGCCCTACGAGCAGTACTTC.

The chain recombines TRBV9 with TRBJ2-3; 8 bases are shared with TRBD2. This CDR3 is built from 19 residues. Germline V gene sequence: CDR1 SGDLS, CDR2 YYNGEE. V trimming: 3 bases; J trimming: 1 base; junction bases outside the gene matches: 16. The DNA for the CDR3 is TGTGCCAGCAGCGGGTACGGGGGGGCCTCCCCGGGGGGCACAGATACGCAGTATTTT. Encoded protein: CASSGYGGASPGGTDTQYF.

The rearrangement joins TRBV10-3 to TRBJ2-1, with TRBD2 as a possible D gene (5 bases). With 3 bases removed from V and 3 bases from J, the gap between germline ends came to 9 bases. The CDR3 has 14 residues. The V gene's germline CDR1 is ENHRY and CDR2 SYGVKD. CDR3 DNA: TGTGCCATCAGTGATCGGGGATTCTACAATGAGCAGTTCTTC. Encoded protein: CAISDRGFYNEQFF.

The chain carries TRBV28 and TRBJ1-1; TRBD1 might be the D (5 bases). CDR1 is MDHEN, CDR2 SYDVKM, per germline. V was pared by 6 bases and J by 1 base, with 12 bases between. This CDR3 has 14 amino acids. This CDR3 is CASSPPGGNTEAFF. The CDR3 DNA is TGTGCCAGCAGCCCCCCGGGGGGGAACACTGAAGCTTTCTTT.

The V gene is TRBV7-9, the J gene TRBJ2-5; possible D gene TRBD1, 5 bases. Trimming left V 5 bases short and J 0 bases short, with 16 bases between. The CDR3 runs 16 residues. Looked up from germline, CDR1 is SEHNR and CDR2 is FQNEAQ (reference sequence). The CDR3 region is CASSPMDIRYQETQYF. The CDR3 DNA reads TGTGCCAGCAGCCCTATGGACATTAGGTACCAAGAGACCCAGTACTTC.

This clone was counted a single time. This chain joins TRBV6-5 and TRBJ2-7, with D maybe TRBD1 (5 bases). Germline assignment: CDR1 MNHEY and CDR2 SVGAGI. Trimming pared 6 bases from V and 3 bases from J, leaving 6 bases between. This CDR3 comprises 11 residues. The CDR3 bases are TGTGCCAGCAGAGGGGACTACGAGCAGTACTTC. The encoded protein is CASRGDYEQYF.

This clone was seen only a few times. The gene calls are TRBV5-5 and TRBJ1-5; a weak D match, TRBD1 (6 bases). This CDR3 is 14 amino acids long. Trimming cost V 3 bases and J 3 bases, with 10 bases left between them. Germline V lookup: CDR1 SGHKS, CDR2 YYEKEE (reference sequence). The CDR3 loop is CASSSRDINQPQHF. Here the CDR3 DNA reads TGTGCCAGCAGCTCCCGGGACATCAATCAGCCCCAGCATTTT.

This clone occurred a few times. The same CDR3 also results from other DNA sequences found in this sample. The rearrangement links TRBV7-9 to TRBJ2-2, with D perhaps matching TRBD1 (6 bases). Germline V gives CDR1 SEHNR, CDR2 FQNEAQ (reference sequence). V was pared by 5 bases and J by 2 bases, with 9 bases between. The CDR3 sequence is 14 residues long. The CDR3 DNA reads TGTGCCAGCAGCCAACAGGGAAACACCGGGGAGCTGTTTTTT. Amino acid sequence: CASSQQGNTGELFF.

The rearrangement joins TRBV6-5 to TRBJ2-7; TRBD1 aligns across 9 bases. The germline CDR1 and CDR2 sequences are MNHEY and SVGAGI. The CDR3 spans 15 residues. J lost 6 bases, V lost 6 bases, and 12 bases had no gene match. DNA of the CDR3: TGTGCCAGCAGGCCGGGACAGGGAAGACTGGCCGAGCAGTACTTC. Protein sequence: CASRPGQGRLAEQYF.

This rearrangement joins TRBV4-3 to TRBJ1-4, with 7 bases fitting TRBD1. The CDR3 consists of 18 residues. Germline V gives CDR1 LGHNA, CDR2 YSLEER. Trimming at V came to 1 base and at J to 7 bases, leaving 15 bases not matched to a gene. CDR3 loop: CASSQATGSRGDGEKLFF. The CDR3 DNA is TGCGCCAGCAGCCAAGCGACAGGATCCAGGGGGGATGGTGAAAAACTGTTTTTT.

The chain recombines TRBV27 with TRBJ2-5; 12 nucleotides agree with TRBD2. The CDR3 consists of 17 residues. The germline V gene has CDR1 MNHEY and CDR2 SMNVEV (reference sequence). With 7 bases clipped from V and 2 bases from J, the junction kept 11 bases outside the gene matches. The CDR3 here is CASKTSGGHTPQETQYF. The CDR3 coding sequence is TGTGCCAGCAAAACTAGCGGGGGGCACACCCCTCAAGAGACCCAGTACTTC.

The gene calls are TRBV5-1 and TRBJ2-3; TRBD2 aligns across 14 bases. With 4 bases clipped from V and 3 bases from J, the junction kept 7 bases outside the gene matches. Per germline, CDR1 SGHRS and CDR2 YFSETQ. The CDR3 has 17 amino acids. CDR3 sequence: CASSPGGTSGGTDTQYF. CDR3 DNA: TGCGCCAGCAGCCCCGGAGGGACTAGCGGGGGAACAGATACGCAGTATTTT.

The V gene is TRBV4-3, the J gene TRBJ2-1; 9 bases fit TRBD2. This CDR3 has 18 amino acids. The ends lost 0 bases at V and 8 bases at J; junction bases unmatched: 14. Germline V gene lookup returns CDR1 LGHNA and CDR2 YSLEER. CDR3 loop: CASSQDSQRGAYFHEQFF. The CDR3 DNA follows: TGCGCCAGCAGCCAAGACAGCCAGCGGGGGGCATATTTCCATGAGCAGTTCTTC.

The table lists this clone with a few counts. This CDR3 reads CASSSPGLHYEQYF. For the CDR3, the DNA is TGTGCCAGCAGCTCTCCGGGACTACACTACGAGCAGTACTTC. This chain joins TRBV7-8 and TRBJ2-5, with 7 bases aligning to TRBD2. The J call could be wrong; TRBJ2-7 is a better fit for the DNA end. The CDR3 totals 14 residues. Germline lookup yields CDR1 SGHVS and CDR2 FQNEAQ.

This clone was found a few times. CDR3: CASSPRPGRETQYF. CDR3 bases: TGCGCCAGCAGCCCCCGCCCGGGTAGGGAGACCCAGTACTTC. The chain combines TRBV4-3 with TRBJ2-5; D remains ambiguous. Trimming took off 4 bases at V and 5 bases at J, with 14 bases between the two ends. Looked up from germline, CDR1 is LGHNA and CDR2 is YSLEER. This CDR3 has 14 amino acids.

This clone appeared a few times. The V and J genes are TRBV28 and TRBJ1-3, with 7 bases fitting TRBD1. V lost 6 bases, J lost 2 bases, and 10 bases stayed unmatched. CDR1 is MDHEN, CDR2 SYDVKM, per germline. There are 16 residues in the CDR3. The CDR3 reads CASRGPGGGTGNTIYF. The CDR3 DNA follows: TGTGCCAGCAGGGGCCCGGGAGGGGGCACTGGAAACACCATATATTTT.

This clone was detected only once. The chain carries TRBV19 and TRBJ1-1, with D tentatively TRBD1 (5 bases). V was shortened by 2 bases and J by 1 base, with 8 bases between the two germline ends. Germline V gives CDR1 LNHDA, CDR2 SQIVND (reference sequence). CDR3 length: 14 residues. The CDR3: CASSITGSNTEAFF. The CDR3 bases are TGTGCCAGTAGTATAACAGGTTCGAACACTGAAGCTTTCTTT.

A remark on this clone: Its ends do not fully match the called genes, so a read error is possible. The CDR3 loop reads CASSSGQSRTDTQYF. In DNA form, the CDR3 reads TGTGCTAGCAGCTCCGGACAGAGCCGCACAGATACGCAGTATTTT. The rearrangement links TRBV7-7 to TRBJ2-3, with a possible D match to TRBD1 (6 bases). The CDR3 contains 15 residues. Germline CDR1 is SSHAT and CDR2 is FNYEAQ (reference sequence).

The chain has TRBV30 and TRBJ2-5; TRBD2 might be the D (6 bases). Trimming stripped 5 bases from V and 4 bases from J, with 14 bases between. Germline V gene sequence: CDR1 GTSNPN, CDR2 SVGIG (reference sequence). The CDR3 length is 13 residues. Here the CDR3 reads CAWGGSRGETQYF. The CDR3 nucleotides read TGTGCCTGGGGAGGGAGCCGGGGAGAGACCCAGTACTTC.

The chain carries TRBV5-6 and TRBJ2-7, with 7 bases lining up with TRBD1. The junction had 10 bases not matched to a gene; V was cut back by 3 bases and J by 1 base. Germline V gives CDR1 SGHDT, CDR2 YYEEEE. The CDR3 runs 16 residues. CDR3 in DNA: TGTGCCAGCAGCTCGAATAACAGGGGCGGTTCCTACGAGCAGTACTTC. This encodes CASSSNNRGGSYEQYF.

The chain uses TRBV4-3 and TRBJ2-1, with D perhaps TRBD2 (5 bases). The CDR3 is made up of 15 amino acids. Trimming removed 5 bases at V and 10 bases at J, with 21 bases between. Germline V lookup: CDR1 LGHNA, CDR2 YSLEER. DNA for the CDR3: TGCGCCAGCAGCTCAGCTGCCGTTGAGGGAGACGAGCAGTTCTTC. The encoded protein is CASSSAAVEGDEQFF.

This chain links TRBV5-6 with TRBJ2-1, with a tentative D call TRBD1 (6 bases). Trimming removed 0 bases at V and 15 bases at J, with 10 bases between. Germline V gene data show CDR1 as SGHDT and CDR2 as YYEEEE. The CDR3 consists of 11 residues. This CDR3 is CASSLDRASFF. The DNA of the CDR3 is TGTGCCAGCAGCTTGGACAGGGCTTCGTTCTTC.

The chain combines TRBV2 with TRBJ2-5; 11 bases align to TRBD2. Trimming removed 7 bases from V and 5 bases from J; junction bases left unmatched: 6. From germline, CDR1 is SNHLY and CDR2 FYNNEI. This CDR3 is built from 14 residues. Here the CDR3 reads CASNIAGGLETQYF. CDR3 in DNA: TGTGCCAGCAATATAGCGGGGGGGCTGGAGACCCAGTACTTC.

This clone appeared a few times. CDR3 nucleotides: TGTGCCAGCAGCGACGGGAGGGGTCATGGCTACACCTTC. Encoded protein: CASSDGRGHGYTF. The V gene is TRBV5-6, the J gene TRBJ1-2, with D perhaps matching TRBD1 (5 bases). Per germline, CDR1 SGHDT and CDR2 YYEEEE. The CDR3 is 13 amino acids. V gave up 4 bases and J gave up 6 bases, with 13 bases separating them.

This rearrangement joins TRBV7-2 to TRBJ1-2; TRBD1 matches 8 bases. Germline V gene lookup returns CDR1 SGHTA and CDR2 FQGNSA. CDR3 size: 13 residues. Germline trimming cut 5 bases from V and 4 bases from J; bases unmatched to any gene: 3. The CDR3 coding sequence is TGTGCCAGCAGCCCGGACAGGGTCTATGGCTACACCTTC. Translating gives CASSPDRVYGYTF.

The rearrangement joins TRBV4-1 to TRBJ2-3; 8 positions match TRBD2. The CDR3 is 16 residues long. Unmatched junction bases numbered 4, after V lost 0 bases and J lost 2 bases. The germline V gene encodes CDR1 MGHRA and CDR2 YSYEKL. The CDR3 region has the DNA TGCGCCAGCAGCCAAGATGAGCGGGGGTACACAGATACGCAGTATTTT. Protein product: CASSQDERGYTDTQYF.

This chain connects TRBV4-1 to TRBJ2-1, with TRBD1 matching 7 bases. V trimming: 2 bases; J trimming: 5 bases; junction bases outside the gene matches: 3. From germline, CDR1 is MGHRA and CDR2 YSYEKL. This CDR3 has 14 residues. This CDR3 is CASSQPTGDNEQFF. In DNA, the CDR3 is TGCGCCAGCAGCCAACCTACAGGGGACAATGAGCAGTTCTTC.